Following are 26 T cell receptor beta chains from one sample sequenced in a study of blood T cell repertoires in COVID-19. Here immunoSEQ multiplex PCR was the method, and the copy in TCRdb shows in-frame clones only, minus some. The table records tens of thousands of clones, 60% to 85% of them present only once. The source material was peripheral blood. The receptors derive from a man between 65 and 80 years old with acute or convalescent COVID-19.

This clone occurred once. The V and J genes are TRBV19 and TRBJ2-1; D is possibly TRBD1 (6 bases). Germline-derived CDR1 and CDR2 are LNHDA and SQIVND (reference sequence). V was clipped by 6 bases and J by 1 base, with 13 bases between them. CDR3 size: 15 residues. As DNA, the CDR3 is TGTGCCAGTAGAACCCTCGGGACATCCTACAATGAGCAGTTCTTC. Amino acid sequence: CASRTLGTSYNEQFF.

This clone was counted only a few times. The chain links TRBV7-2 to TRBJ2-4; tentative D call: TRBD1 (6 bases). The germline gives CDR1 SGHTA, CDR2 FQGNSA. The germline V and J ends were trimmed by 4 bases and 0 bases, with 10 bases remaining between them. This CDR3 contains 15 residues. For the CDR3, the DNA is TGTGCCAGCAGCTCCGGACAGCTAGCCAAAAACATTCAGTACTTC. It yields the protein CASSSGQLAKNIQYF.

The chain carries TRBV6-6 and TRBJ2-5; TRBD2 is a possible D gene (6 bases). The germline V gene has CDR1 MNHNY and CDR2 SVGAGI (reference sequence). V dropped 6 bases and J dropped 1 base, with 12 bases sitting between them. This CDR3 is 14 amino acids long. DNA of the CDR3: TGTGCCAGCAGCCTTTCGGGAGTCCAAGAGACCCAGTACTTC. This codes for CASSLSGVQETQYF.

The rearrangement links TRBV5-4 to TRBJ2-5, with 8 bases that match TRBD2. With 0 bases clipped from V and 5 bases from J, the junction kept 9 bases outside the gene matches. The length of the CDR3 is 16 residues. Germline V gene data show CDR1 as SGHNT and CDR2 as YYREEE (reference sequence). The DNA of the CDR3 is TGTGCCAGCAGCTTGGGCCCTTTAGCGGGAATGGAGACCCAGTACTTC. Protein: CASSLGPLAGMETQYF. The variable domain in full, with the rest retrieved from reference TRBV5-4 and TRBJ2-5, is ETGVTQSPTHLIKTRGQQVTLRCSSQSGHNTVSWYQQALGQGPQFIFQYYREEENGRGNFPPRFSGLQFPNYSSELNVNALELDDSALYLCASSLGPLAGMETQYFGPGTRLLVL.

V usage is TRBV9 and J usage is TRBJ1-2; 10 bases align to TRBD1. Germline V gene sequence: CDR1 SGDLS, CDR2 YYNGEE. The CDR3 totals 14 residues. The ends lost 3 bases at V and 4 bases at J; junction bases unmatched: 3. CDR3 sequence (DNA): TGTGCCAGCAGCGCGACAGGGGGCGTCTATGGCTACACCTTC. Protein sequence: CASSATGGVYGYTF.

V gene TRBV7-2 combines with J gene TRBJ2-5, with 10 bases identical to TRBD2. The germline V gene has CDR1 SGHTA and CDR2 FQGNSA. The J segment lost 5 bases and the V segment lost 5 bases, leaving 11 bases of the junction unmatched. The CDR3 totals 16 residues. The CDR3 region has the DNA TGTGCCAGCAGCCCCCGACCGGCTAGCGGGAGTGAGACCCAGTACTTC. This encodes CASSPRPASGSETQYF. The full variable domain, rest sourced from reference TRBV7-2 and TRBJ2-5, is GAGVSQSPSNKVTEKGKDVELRCDPISGHTALYWYRQSLGQGLEFLIYFQGNSAPDKSGLPSDRFSAERTGGSVSTLTIQRTQQEDSAVYLCASSPRPASGSETQYFGPGTRLLVL.

This clone has just a few counts. J is TRBJ2-7 and V is TRBV28; TRBD2 matches at 11 bases. The length of the CDR3 is 16 residues. With 1 base clipped from V and 1 base from J, the junction kept 3 bases outside the gene matches. The germline gives CDR1 MDHEN, CDR2 SYDVKM. CDR3 protein: CASSLLAGGISYEQYF. The CDR3 DNA is TGTGCCAGCAGTTTATTAGCGGGAGGGATTTCCTACGAGCAGTACTTC.

This clone appeared once. V and J are TRBV11-2 and TRBJ2-1, with TRBD2 matching over 10 bases. The trim removed 5 bases at V and 10 bases at J, leaving 11 bases unmatched. The germline gives CDR1 SGHAT, CDR2 FQNNGV. This CDR3 is built from 15 residues. The CDR3 nucleotides read TGTGCCAGCAGCCGCCCCGGGACTAGCGTCCTCGAGCAGTTCTTC. Protein product: CASSRPGTSVLEQFF.

This chain links TRBV19 with TRBJ2-7, with D tentatively TRBD2 (6 bases). Germline V gives CDR1 LNHDA, CDR2 SQIVND (reference sequence). The CDR3 spans 15 residues. Trimming pared 9 bases from V and 0 bases from J, leaving 18 bases between. CDR3 in DNA: TGTGCCAGCAAAGGGATGGCGGGAAGCTCCTACGAGCAGTACTTC. Its translation is CASKGMAGSSYEQYF.

This clone has just a few counts. The chain employs TRBV5-1 and TRBJ2-6; D possibly corresponds to TRBD2 (5 bases). Germline CDR1 is SGHRS and CDR2 is YFSETQ. This CDR3 is built from 14 residues. With 4 bases removed from V and 11 bases from J, the gap between germline ends came to 16 bases. CDR3 DNA sequence: TGCGCCAGCAGCCATTCTGGAGGCCAAGACGTCCTGACTTTC. It is translated as CASSHSGGQDVLTF.

The chain links TRBV28 to TRBJ1-1; 7 bases match TRBD1. The V gene end was trimmed by 2 bases and the J gene end by 3 bases; junction bases not matched to a gene: 6. The germline gives CDR1 MDHEN, CDR2 SYDVKM. This CDR3 region has 15 residues. The CDR3 protein is CASSLRQGQYTEAFF. The CDR3 coding sequence is TGTGCCAGCAGTTTAAGACAGGGCCAGTACACTGAAGCTTTCTTT. Supplemented by reference TRBV28 and TRBJ1-1, the full variable domain reads DVKVTQSSRYLVKRTGEKVFLECVQDMDHENMFWYRQDPGLGLRLIYFSYDVKMKEKGDIPEGYSVSREKKERFSLILESASTNQTSMYLCASSLRQGQYTEAFFGQGTRLTVV.

The J gene is TRBJ2-7, the V gene TRBV11-2, with TRBD1 matching over 9 bases. From germline, CDR1 is SGHAT and CDR2 FQNNGV. The junction had 18 bases not matched to a gene; V was cut back by 6 bases and J by 9 bases. The CDR3 runs 16 residues. The chain's CDR3 is CASRGPWTGAFLGQYF. The DNA of the CDR3 is TGTGCCAGCAGGGGGCCGTGGACAGGGGCATTCCTAGGGCAGTACTTC.

V usage is TRBV6-1 and J usage is TRBJ1-1; 12 bases are a match to TRBD1. This CDR3 contains 18 residues. CDR1 is MNHNS, CDR2 SASEGT, per germline. The J segment lost 5 bases and the V segment lost 1 base, leaving 11 bases of the junction unmatched. The CDR3 nucleotides are TGTGCCAGCAGTGAAGGAGGGGGACAGGGGGCTGTAGGGACTGAAGCTTTCTTT. Translating it yields CASSEGGGQGAVGTEAFF.

This clone appeared a few times. The chain is built from TRBV24-1 and TRBJ1-2, with D perhaps matching TRBD1 (5 bases). Germline V gene sequence: CDR1 KGHDR, CDR2 SFDVKD. The germline V and J ends were trimmed by 3 bases and 7 bases, with 11 bases remaining between them. CDR3 length: 13 residues. CDR3 coding DNA: TGTGCCACCAGTGATCGGACAATCCGTGGCTACACCTTC. Protein sequence: CATSDRTIRGYTF.

This sequence joins TRBV28 and TRBJ2-2, with 12 nucleotides matching TRBD2. Germline lookup yields CDR1 MDHEN and CDR2 SYDVKM. This CDR3 spans 16 amino acids. V was pared by 8 bases and J by 4 bases, with 8 bases of the junction left unmatched. The CDR3 DNA sequence: TGTGCCAGCCGTTCCCTAGCGGGAGGGAGCACCGGGGAGCTGTTTTTT. It translates to CASRSLAGGSTGELFF. The full variable domain, completed using reference TRBV28 and TRBJ2-2, is DVKVTQSSRYLVKRTGEKVFLECVQDMDHENMFWYRQDPGLGLRLIYFSYDVKMKEKGDIPEGYSVSREKKERFSLILESASTNQTSMYLCASRSLAGGSTGELFFGEGSRLTVL.

The V and J genes are TRBV24-1 and TRBJ2-6; 7 bases line up with TRBD1. Germline CDR1 and CDR2: KGHDR and SFDVKD. After removal of 9 bases from V and 4 bases from J, the junction contained 8 bases not matched to a gene. The CDR3 runs 15 residues. The CDR3 loop reads CATDEGAAGANVLTF. CDR3 nucleotide sequence: TGTGCCACCGACGAGGGGGCGGCAGGGGCCAACGTCCTGACTTTC.

V is TRBV5-1 and J is TRBJ1-4, with 10 bases fitting TRBD1. The CDR3 has 14 amino acids. With V trimmed by 4 bases and J by 8 bases, 5 bases remained unmatched. CDR1 SGHRS and CDR2 YFSETQ come from the germline V gene. CDR3 nucleotide sequence: TGCGCCAGCAGCACCGGACAGGGGGAGGAAAAACTGTTTTTT. Residues: CASSTGQGEEKLFF.

This clone qualifies as large. V usage is TRBV28 and J usage is TRBJ2-7; no firm D call. V lost 2 bases and J 1 base, leaving 9 bases between the germline ends. From germline, CDR1 is MDHEN and CDR2 SYDVKM. The length of the CDR3 is 14 residues. This CDR3 is CASSLLAESYEQYF. CDR3 bases: TGTGCCAGCAGTTTACTTGCGGAATCCTACGAGCAGTACTTC. The complete variable domain, with remaining parts taken from reference TRBV28 and TRBJ2-7, reads DVKVTQSSRYLVKRTGEKVFLECVQDMDHENMFWYRQDPGLGLRLIYFSYDVKMKEKGDIPEGYSVSREKKERFSLILESASTNQTSMYLCASSLLAESYEQYFGPGTRLTVT.

The chain employs TRBV19 and TRBJ2-3; 15 nucleotides line up with TRBD2. Per germline, CDR1 LNHDA and CDR2 SQIVND (reference sequence). V lost 4 bases to trimming and J lost 8 bases; unmatched junction nucleotides: 10. The CDR3 consists of 17 residues. CDR3 sequence (DNA): TGTGCCAGTAGTACGCTCCGGACTAGCGGGAGGGACGGTACGCAGTATTTT. Encoded protein: CASSTLRTSGRDGTQYF.

As concerns this clone: Within the sample, other DNA sequences also encode this same CDR3. The J gene is TRBJ1-6, the V gene TRBV11-2, with TRBD1 as a possible D gene (5 bases). The ends were cut back, 1 base at V and 6 bases at J, with 10 bases in the middle. CDR1 is SGHAT, CDR2 FQNNGV, per germline. CDR3 length: 15 residues. The CDR3 is CASSLVGRANSPLHF. The CDR3, as DNA: TGTGCCAGCAGCTTAGTTGGCAGGGCTAATTCACCCCTCCACTTT.

The V and J genes are TRBV15 and TRBJ2-1; no clear D. Germline V gene sequence: CDR1 LNHNV, CDR2 YYDKDF (reference sequence). The CDR3 consists of 15 residues. V lost 0 bases, J lost 6 bases, and 12 bases lay in between. The CDR3 loop is CATSRDLMVGNEQFF. As DNA, the CDR3 is TGTGCCACCAGCAGAGACCTGATGGTCGGCAATGAGCAGTTCTTC.

This chain joins TRBV28 and TRBJ2-3; D possibly corresponds to TRBD1 (5 bases). This CDR3 has 12 amino acids. Germline V lookup: CDR1 MDHEN, CDR2 SYDVKM. The V gene lost 8 bases and the J gene lost 5 bases, with 11 bases spanning the gap. DNA for the CDR3: TGTGCCAGCCAGGGATGGGGAGATACGCAGTATTTT. It is translated as CASQGWGDTQYF.

V gene TRBV6-1 combines with J gene TRBJ2-6; TRBD1 might be the D (6 bases). V was cut by 1 base and J by 2 bases, with 15 bases left in between. Germline V gives CDR1 MNHNS, CDR2 SASEGT. The CDR3 is made up of 18 amino acids. The DNA for the CDR3 is TGTGCCAGCAGTGAAGATGCTACCGGGACAACTGGGGCCAACGTCCTGACTTTC. It translates to CASSEDATGTTGANVLTF.

The chain links TRBV6-5 to TRBJ1-1; possible D gene TRBD1, 6 bases. Germline lookup yields CDR1 MNHEY and CDR2 SVGAGI. This CDR3 region has 12 residues. V was trimmed by 4 bases and J by 7 bases, leaving 10 bases between them. For the CDR3, the DNA is TGTGCCAGCAGTTCCGGACAGAATGAAGCTTTCTTT. Translating it yields CASSSGQNEAFF.

The chain employs TRBV6-4 and TRBJ1-5; TRBD1 aligns across 7 bases. Germline trimming cut 2 bases from V and 4 bases from J; bases unmatched to any gene: 26. Per the germline V gene, CDR1 is MRHNA and CDR2 is SNTAGT. The CDR3 has 22 residues. The CDR3 loop is CASSDPPTGTVGLRVLNQPQHF. CDR3 DNA: TGTGCCAGCAGTGACCCCCCCACGGGGACAGTGGGGCTTAGGGTGTTAAATCAGCCCCAGCATTTT.

This clone is a singleton in its sample. The chain carries TRBV5-6 and TRBJ2-2; 9 nucleotides align to TRBD1. This CDR3 is built from 17 residues. Germline values: CDR1 SGHDT, CDR2 YYEEEE. V was pared by 3 bases and J by 6 bases, with 12 bases of the junction left unmatched. Written as DNA, the CDR3 is TGTGCCAGCAGCTCTAGAGGCGGGACAGGGCGGTCCGGGGAGCTGTTTTTT. Its protein product is CASSSRGGTGRSGELFF.